The rows below give T cell receptor beta chains drawn from one sample of a study of response to subunit inactivated influenza vaccine. Each CDR3 protein is one row after TCRdb ran MiXCR on the RT-PCR reads. The table lists more than 700,000 distinct CDR3 sequences, around 21% of them singletons, with roughly 10% in the top ten. This specimen consisted of PBMCs from blood, obtained approximately 5 days after vaccination. All receptors come from a man aged 50-60 years who received an inactivated influenza vaccine. The CDR3 runs from the conserved cysteine through the conserved F or W. The D gene is left open where the match is weak. Some rows have no size entry. The others give once, few or many, or a class for an expanded clone.

17	.	TRBV5-1	TRBD1	TRBJ2-1	CASSLALTGGYYNEQFF	TGCGCCAGCAGCTTGGCGCTTACAGGGGGTTATTACAATGAGCAGTTCTTC
15	.	TRBV10-3	TRBD1	TRBJ1-1	CAADRQGMENTEAFF	TGTGCCGCGGACCGACAGGGGATGGAGAACACTGAAGCTTTCTTT
12	.	TRBV30	.	TRBJ2-7	CAWSRGRSEQYF	TGTGCCTGGAGTAGGGGCAGGTCCGAGCAGTACTTC
14	few	TRBV20-1	.	TRBJ2-3	CSAREAGRIDTQYF	TGCAGTGCTAGAGAGGCGGGGAGGATCGATACGCAGTATTTT
14	.	TRBV12-3/TRBV12-4	.	TRBJ1-4	CASSFSGEGEKLFF	TGTGCCAGCAGTTTTTCAGGGGAGGGGGAAAAACTGTTTTTT
14	.	TRBV20-1	.	TRBJ2-3	CSASWAGSTDTQYF	TGCAGTGCCAGTTGGGCAGGGAGCACAGATACGCAGTATTTT
13	.	TRBV20-1	.	TRBJ2-2	CSARTERTGELFF	TGCAGTGCTAGGACAGAGCGTACCGGGGAGCTGTTTTTT
12	.	TRBV4-2	.	TRBJ2-1	CASSVLDNEQFF	TGTGCCAGCAGCGTACTGGACAATGAGCAGTTCTTC
15	.	TRBV18	TRBD2	TRBJ2-1	CASSIASGAYNEQFF	TGTGCCAGCTCTATCGCTAGCGGGGCATACAATGAGCAGTTCTTC
16	.	TRBV7-9	.	TRBJ1-1	CTSTNPPATVNTEAFF	TGTACCAGCACCAACCCCCCCGCGACGGTGAACACTGAAGCTTTCTTT
15	.	TRBV6-1	TRBD1	TRBJ2-7	CASSEETGTTYEQYF	TGTGCCAGCAGTGAAGAGACAGGGACGACCTACGAGCAGTACTTC
13	.	TRBV7-6	TRBD1	TRBJ2-5	CASSPDRVVAQYF	TGTGCCAGCAGCCCAGACAGGGTTGTTGCCCAGTACTTC
14	.	TRBV25-1	.	TRBJ2-7	CASSDKQRIYEQYF	TGTGCCAGCAGTGATAAACAGAGAATCTACGAGCAGTACTTC
15	.	TRBV3-1	TRBD1	TRBJ2-1	CASSRRQGTYNEQFF	TGTGCCAGCAGCAGAAGACAGGGGACTTACAATGAGCAGTTCTTC
14	.	TRBV15	TRBD1	TRBJ2-5	CATRPGTGRETQYF	TGTGCCACGCGACCCGGGACAGGGAGAGAGACCCAGTACTTC
19	.	TRBV4-1	TRBD2	TRBJ2-3	CASSHTGRSGGLNTDTQYF	TGCGCCAGCAGCCACACCGGTCGGAGCGGGGGTTTAAACACAGATACGCAGTATTTT
14	many	TRBV20-1	.	TRBJ2-3	CSAGGASLTDTQYF	TGCAGTGCCGGAGGGGCTAGCCTCACAGATACGCAGTATTTT
14	.	TRBV20-1	.	TRBJ1-2	CSARGRQGNNGYTF	TGCAGTGCTAGAGGACGCCAGGGGAATAATGGCTACACCTTC
12	.	TRBV10-3	.	TRBJ2-3	CAISEKRDTQYF	TGTGCCATCAGTGAGAAGAGAGATACGCAGTATTTT
15	few	TRBV10-3	TRBD2	TRBJ2-2	CATWGEEAGSGELFF	TGTGCCACGTGGGGCGAAGAAGCGGGGTCCGGGGAGCTGTTTTTT
17	.	TRBV7-8	TRBD2	TRBJ2-5	CASSLARLAGVKETQYF	TGTGCCAGCAGCTTAGCGAGACTAGCGGGAGTTAAAGAGACCCAGTACTTC
16	.	TRBV7-9	.	TRBJ2-7	CASSLAGGGAVGEQYF	TGTGCCAGCAGCTTAGCGGGCGGGGGCGCGGTCGGCGAGCAGTACTTC
14	many	TRBV9	TRBD1	TRBJ2-5	CASSQDRVQETQYF	TGTGCCAGCAGCCAAGACAGGGTCCAAGAGACCCAGTACTTC
16	few	TRBV3-1	TRBD2	TRBJ2-5	CASSRSQRGIQETQYF	TGTGCCAGCAGCCGATCACAGCGGGGGATTCAAGAGACCCAGTACTTC
12	few	TRBV29-1	TRBD1	TRBJ2-7	CSVNNRGYEQYF	TGCAGCGTGAACAACAGGGGTTACGAGCAGTACTTC
14	.	TRBV15	TRBD1	TRBJ1-3	CATSVTGRGNTIYF	TGTGCCACCAGCGTGACAGGGAGGGGAAACACCATATATTTT
13	.	TRBV3-1	.	TRBJ1-1	CASSLTRGGRAFF	TGTGCCAGCAGCCTTACCCGGGGGGGTCGAGCTTTCTTT
15	few	TRBV7-3	.	TRBJ2-1	CASSLSTQGGGEQFF	TGTGCCAGCAGCTTAAGTACCCAGGGAGGGGGTGAGCAGTTCTTC
15	many	TRBV12-3/TRBV12-4	TRBD2	TRBJ2-1	CASSLLTSGVNEQFF	TGTGCCAGCAGTTTATTGACTAGCGGGGTCAATGAGCAGTTCTTC
12	.	TRBV20-1	.	TRBJ1-2	CSARGSGPGYTF	TGCAGTGCTAGAGGGTCAGGACCTGGCTACACCTTC
15	.	TRBV11-2	.	TRBJ1-2	CASSLEGTGIYGYTF	TGTGCCAGCAGCTTAGAGGGTACAGGGATCTATGGCTACACCTTC
13	.	TRBV20-1	TRBD2	TRBJ2-5	CSASRAGAETQYF	TGCAGTGCTAGTCGAGCGGGGGCGGAGACCCAGTACTTC
13	.	TRBV25-1	.	TRBJ1-2	CASSEYDEHPPTF	TGTGCCAGCAGTGAATACGATGAACATCCGCCCACCTTC
15	few	TRBV29-1	TRBD2	TRBJ2-3	CSVGGGKTNTDTQYF	TGCAGCGTTGGGGGGGGAAAGACAAACACAGATACGCAGTATTTT
17	.	TRBV5-1	TRBD2	TRBJ2-5	CASSLGSGTSGKETQYF	TGCGCCAGCAGCTTGGGATCCGGGACTAGCGGGAAAGAGACCCAGTACTTC
14	few	TRBV18	.	TRBJ2-7	CASSPRAVRPEQYF	TGTGCCAGCTCACCACGGGCGGTCCGCCCCGAGCAGTACTTC
14	many	TRBV12-3/TRBV12-4	.	TRBJ2-1	CASSAAGHYNEQFF	TGTGCCAGCAGTGCAGCGGGACACTACAATGAGCAGTTCTTC
16	few	TRBV9	TRBD2	TRBJ2-1	CASSVVGTSGYNEQFF	TGTGCCAGCAGCGTAGTTGGGACTAGCGGATACAATGAGCAGTTCTTC
12	few	TRBV7-2	.	TRBJ1-5	CASSGYNQPQHF	TGTGCCAGCAGCGGATATAATCAGCCCCAGCATTTT
15	.	TRBV6-1	TRBD1	TRBJ2-1	CASSPWDRADNEQFF	TGTGCCAGCTCTCCGTGGGACAGGGCTGACAATGAGCAGTTCTTC
15	few	TRBV12-3/TRBV12-4	TRBD1	TRBJ1-5	CASSPIDRGNQPQHF	TGTGCCAGCAGTCCCATCGACAGGGGCAATCAGCCCCAGCATTTT
14	.	TRBV20-1	.	TRBJ2-3	CSAITLRGLDTQYF	TGCAGTGCTATTACGCTACGAGGGCTGGATACGCAGTATTTT
13	few	TRBV28	TRBD2	TRBJ2-3	CASRGLATDTQYF	TGTGCCAGCAGAGGACTAGCGACAGATACGCAGTATTTT
13	few	TRBV6-1	.	TRBJ2-7	CASSPRQNYEQYF	TGTGCCAGCAGCCCCCGGCAGAACTACGAGCAGTACTTC
16	few	TRBV20-1	.	TRBJ2-5	CSATPGGSNRKETQYF	TGCAGTGCCACCCCTGGGGGGAGCAATCGGAAAGAGACCCAGTACTTC